This is a list of T cell receptor beta chains from one sample in a study of OX40 agonist ivuxolimab in advanced cancers. Repertoires were generated with immunoSEQ multiplex PCR, while TCRdb's copy carries only in-frame clones and drops some. The table has tens of thousands of clones, around 84% seen once. This sample comprised CD4+ or CD8+ T cells sorted from blood, obtained in a trial of the OX40 agonist ivuxolimab. Receptors were obtained from an adult with an advanced solid tumor such as melanoma, head and neck, liver or kidney cancer. Each CDR3 is given with its conserved first and last residue. Fields, in order: D gene, clone size, J gene, V gene, CDR3 protein, CDR3 DNA. A D gene is named only where the DNA matches it firmly. The size of a clone is reported for some rows only, either as once, few or many, or as a class for expanded clones.

D gene: TRBD1
clone size: .
J gene: TRBJ1-3
V gene: TRBV7-2
CDR3 protein: CASSLGRGLGNTIYF
CDR3 DNA: TGTGCCAGCAGCTTAGGGAGGGGGCTTGGAAACACCATATATTTT

D gene: .
clone size: few
J gene: TRBJ1-2
V gene: TRBV6-6
CDR3 protein: CASGIQASYGYTF
CDR3 DNA: TGTGCCAGCGGGATACAGGCGTCGTATGGCTACACCTTC

D gene: .
clone size: few
J gene: TRBJ1-2
V gene: TRBV29-1
CDR3 protein: CSVTVTNYGYTF
CDR3 DNA: TGCAGCGTGACAGTGACTAACTATGGCTACACCTTC

D gene: TRBD1
clone size: .
J gene: TRBJ1-1
V gene: TRBV19
CDR3 protein: CASSAPRLLGQGAGNTEAFF
CDR3 DNA: TGTGCCAGTAGTGCACCTCGCCTACTGGGACAGGGGGCCGGGAACACTGAAGCTTTCTTT

D gene: .
clone size: .
J gene: TRBJ1-2
V gene: TRBV28
CDR3 protein: CASSLYPGASFF
CDR3 DNA: TGTGCCAGCAGTTTATACCCAGGGGCCTCGTTCTTC

D gene: TRBD2
clone size: .
J gene: TRBJ2-1
V gene: TRBV11-2
CDR3 protein: CASSTGLAGVEQFF
CDR3 DNA: TGTGCCAGCAGCACCGGACTAGCGGGGGTGGAGCAGTTCTTC

D gene: .
clone size: .
J gene: TRBJ2-4
V gene: TRBV30
CDR3 protein: CAWSVPELAKNIQYF
CDR3 DNA: TGTGCCTGGAGTGTACCTGAGCTAGCCAAAAACATTCAGTACTTC

D gene: .
clone size: .
J gene: TRBJ2-2
V gene: TRBV5-4
CDR3 protein: CASSLPGQIGELFF
CDR3 DNA: TGTGCCAGCAGCTTGCCCGGACAGATCGGGGAGCTGTTTTTT

D gene: TRBD1
clone size: once
J gene: TRBJ2-3
V gene: TRBV10-1
CDR3 protein: CASSPDRDQKKYF
CDR3 DNA: TGCGCCAGCAGCCCTGACAGGGACCAAAAAAAGTATTTT

D gene: .
clone size: .
J gene: TRBJ1-5
V gene: TRBV30
CDR3 protein: CAWTGQGKQPQHF
CDR3 DNA: TGTGCCTGGACCGGTCAGGGTAAACAGCCCCAGCATTTT

D gene: .
clone size: .
J gene: TRBJ1-1
V gene: TRBV28
CDR3 protein: CASSKPFGMNTEAFF
CDR3 DNA: TGTGCCAGCAGCAAGCCATTCGGGATGAACACTGAAGCTTTCTTT

D gene: .
clone size: once
J gene: TRBJ1-3
V gene: TRBV5-6
CDR3 protein: CASSPSHFSGNTIYF
CDR3 DNA: TGTGCCAGCAGCCCTTCCCATTTTTCGGGAAACACCATATATTTT

D gene: .
clone size: few
J gene: TRBJ1-1
V gene: TRBV4-3
CDR3 protein: CASSSIMGAYTEAFF
CDR3 DNA: TGCGCCAGCAGCTCCATCATGGGGGCGTACACTGAAGCTTTCTTT

D gene: TRBD1
clone size: .
J gene: TRBJ2-5
V gene: TRBV5-1
CDR3 protein: CASSLGTAQETQYF
CDR3 DNA: TGCGCCAGCAGCTTAGGGACAGCACAAGAGACCCAGTACTTC

D gene: TRBD1
clone size: .
J gene: TRBJ1-6
V gene: TRBV2
CDR3 protein: CASSGTGASPLHF
CDR3 DNA: TGTGCCAGCAGTGGGACAGGGGCTTCACCCCTCCACTTT

D gene: .
clone size: .
J gene: TRBJ2-2
V gene: TRBV2
CDR3 protein: CASSREKGAGELFF
CDR3 DNA: TGTGCCAGCAGTCGGGAAAAAGGGGCCGGGGAGCTGTTTTTT

D gene: .
clone size: .
J gene: TRBJ1-5
V gene: TRBV10-3
CDR3 protein: CAISEGDAGQPQHF
CDR3 DNA: TGTGCCATCAGTGAAGGGGATGCGGGTCAGCCCCAGCATTTT

D gene: .
clone size: .
J gene: TRBJ1-4
V gene: TRBV28
CDR3 protein: CASSLSEIATNEKLFF
CDR3 DNA: TGTGCCAGCAGTTTATCGGAAATTGCAACTAATGAAAAACTGTTTTTT

D gene: .
clone size: .
J gene: TRBJ2-6
V gene: TRBV6-6
CDR3 protein: CASVPSLGSGANVLTF
CDR3 DNA: TGTGCCAGCGTCCCTTCGCTCGGCTCTGGGGCCAACGTCCTGACTTTC

D gene: TRBD1
clone size: .
J gene: TRBJ2-1
V gene: TRBV18
CDR3 protein: CASSPRTGKNNEQFF
CDR3 DNA: TGTGCCAGCTCACCAAGGACAGGGAAAAACAATGAGCAGTTCTTC

D gene: .
clone size: .
J gene: TRBJ1-6
V gene: TRBV18
CDR3 protein: CASSPSGSDSPLHF
CDR3 DNA: TGTGCCAGCTCACCATCAGGGAGCGATTCACCCCTCCACTTT

D gene: .
clone size: .
J gene: TRBJ1-4
V gene: TRBV7-9
CDR3 protein: CASSLDGTNEKLFF
CDR3 DNA: TGTGCCAGCAGCTTGGATGGCACTAATGAAAAACTGTTTTTT

D gene: .
clone size: once
J gene: TRBJ2-1
V gene: TRBV4-3
CDR3 protein: CASSQGGSSYNEQFF
CDR3 DNA: TGCGCCAGCAGCCAAGGGGGGAGCTCCTACAATGAGCAGTTCTTC

D gene: .
clone size: .
J gene: TRBJ2-3
V gene: TRBV5-1
CDR3 protein: CASSLERPADTQYF
CDR3 DNA: TGCGCCAGCAGCCTCGAACGGCCCGCAGATACGCAGTATTTT

D gene: .
clone size: .
J gene: TRBJ2-6
V gene: TRBV5-1
CDR3 protein: CASSSRGDISGANVLTF
CDR3 DNA: TGCGCCAGCAGCTCCAGGGGGGACATCTCTGGGGCCAACGTCCTGACTTTC

D gene: .
clone size: .
J gene: TRBJ1-3
V gene: TRBV30
CDR3 protein: CAWSVGGNTIYF
CDR3 DNA: TGTGCCTGGAGTGTAGGGGGAAACACCATATATTTT

D gene: .
clone size: .
J gene: TRBJ2-3
V gene: TRBV29-1
CDR3 protein: CSVEKTDTQYF
CDR3 DNA: TGCAGCGTTGAAAAGACAGATACGCAGTATTTT

D gene: TRBD1
clone size: .
J gene: TRBJ1-4
V gene: TRBV2
CDR3 protein: CASVRTGINEKLFF
CDR3 DNA: TGTGCCAGCGTTCGGACAGGAATTAATGAAAAACTGTTTTTT

D gene: .
clone size: .
J gene: TRBJ1-1
V gene: TRBV4-3
CDR3 protein: CASSKDSRTEAFF
CDR3 DNA: TGCGCCAGCAGCAAGGACAGTAGAACTGAAGCTTTCTTT